The 17 T cell receptor beta chains presented below share a single source sample, sequenced in a study of T-cell reconstitution after alpha-beta-depleted transplantation in children. Researchers prepared the TCRbeta library using unique molecular identifiers, the study reports. TCRdb called the PCR reads again in MiXCR, with one record for every CDR3 protein. The sample holds about 900,000 distinct CDR3 sequences; under 30% are singletons and the top ten take over 25%. Specimen: PBMCs, mostly from graft donor cells, collected 360 days after TCRalphabeta/CD19-depleted stem cell transplant. These receptors were collected from a boy younger than two who had a stem cell transplant for SCID, so the T cells may come from the graft donor.

Points on this clonotype: This could be a read error, since a much larger clone is one nucleotide away. The V call is TRBV6-1, the J call TRBJ1-6; a weak D match, TRBD1 (6 bases). Germline CDR1 MNHNS, CDR2 SASEGT. There are 14 residues in the CDR3. The CDR3 nucleotides are TGTGCCAGCAGGCAGGGGTTTGTTAATTCACCCCTCAACTTT. It translates to CASRQGFVNSPLNF.

The J gene is TRBJ2-7, the V gene TRBV20-1; 7 bases map to TRBD1. CDR3 length equals 14 residues. The V and J ends lost 2 bases and 0 bases, in that order; junction bases with no gene match: 4. Germline V gene lookup returns CDR1 DFQATT and CDR2 SNEGSKA (reference sequence). Written as DNA, the CDR3 is TGCAGTGCTAGAACTAGGGACAGCTCCTACGAGCAGTACTTC. Amino acids: CSARTRDSSYEQYF.

The J gene is TRBJ2-7, the V gene TRBV5-1, with D unresolved. Trimming took 0 bases from V and 6 from J, leaving 7 bases between them. The CDR3 contains 12 residues. Germline CDR1 is SGHRS and CDR2 is YFSETQ. The CDR3 here is CASSLVRSEQYF. The CDR3 DNA sequence: TGCGCCAGCAGCTTGGTTAGGAGCGAGCAGTACTTC.

The chain carries TRBV7-2 and TRBJ2-2; 10 bases align to TRBD2. V lost 5 bases to trimming and J lost 3 bases; unmatched junction nucleotides: 9. The CDR3 spans 17 residues. Germline CDR1 is SGHTA and CDR2 is FQGNSA. The CDR3 spells CASSRPWTSGDTGELFF. DNA for the CDR3: TGTGCCAGCAGCCGGCCTTGGACTAGCGGAGACACCGGGGAGCTGTTTTTT.

The chain uses TRBV10-3 and TRBJ1-1, with D maybe TRBD1 (6 bases). Per germline, CDR1 ENHRY and CDR2 SYGVKD. CDR3 length equals 12 residues. The V gene lost 8 bases and the J gene lost 2 bases, with 9 bases spanning the gap. The CDR3 here is CAIGGSNTEAFF. The CDR3 bases are TGTGCCATCGGGGGCTCAAACACTGAAGCTTTCTTT.

The chain recombines TRBV9 with TRBJ2-2; no clear D. In germline, CDR1 is SGDLS, CDR2 YYNGEE. The CDR3 consists of 16 residues. Trimming pared 0 bases from V and 0 bases from J, leaving 9 bases between. For the CDR3, the DNA is TGTGCCAGCAGCGTAGAGATGCCCGCGAACACCGGGGAGCTGTTTTTT. It yields the protein CASSVEMPANTGELFF.

This clonotype showed up just a few times. The rearrangement uses TRBV3-1 and TRBJ2-5; 8 bases are a match to TRBD2. Losses at the gene ends were 4 bases for V and 1 base for J; bases not matched to a gene: 5. CDR1 and CDR2 from the germline V gene are LGHDT and YNNKEL (reference sequence). The CDR3 is 15 amino acids. The DNA of the CDR3 is TGTGCCAGCAGCCGCCAGACTAGCGTCCAAGAGACCCAGTACTTC. Encoded protein: CASSRQTSVQETQYF.

The V call is TRBV20-1, the J call TRBJ2-5; a weak D match, TRBD2 (6 bases). Germline CDR1 and CDR2: DFQATT and SNEGSKA (reference sequence). V was shortened by 6 bases and J by 2 bases, with 16 bases between the two germline ends. This CDR3 contains 14 residues. This CDR3 is CSAWVSGPQETQYF. In DNA form, the CDR3 reads TGCAGTGCGTGGGTTAGCGGACCACAAGAGACCCAGTACTTC.

The table lists this clonotype with a few counts. This rearrangement joins TRBV10-3 to TRBJ2-7; D possibly matches TRBD1 or TRBD2 (5 bases each). The CDR3 is 14 amino acids. Trimming removed 0 bases at V and 5 bases at J, with 11 bases between. Germline V gene data show CDR1 as ENHRY and CDR2 as SYGVKD. The CDR3 here is CAISESRGVDEQYF. CDR3 in DNA: TGTGCCATCAGTGAGTCCCGAGGGGTTGACGAGCAGTACTTC.

The chain uses TRBV15 and TRBJ2-7; TRBD1 is a possible D gene (5 bases). The CDR3 has 13 amino acids. Per germline, CDR1 LNHNV and CDR2 YYDKDF (reference sequence). V lost 0 bases, J lost 4 bases, and 7 bases lay in between. The CDR3 region is CATSRESGYEQYF. The CDR3 DNA sequence: TGTGCCACCAGCAGAGAGTCAGGGTACGAGCAGTACTTC.

In this sample, this clonotype turned up a few times. This chain uses TRBV5-1 with TRBJ2-3; a weak D match, TRBD2 (6 bases). Germline V lookup: CDR1 SGHRS, CDR2 YFSETQ. This CDR3 has 15 residues. Trimming stripped 4 bases from V and 3 bases from J, with 15 bases between. CDR3 region: CASSIDGGPTDTQYF. The CDR3 nucleotides are TGCGCCAGCAGCATTGACGGGGGACCAACAGATACGCAGTATTTT. Full variable domain (outside the CDR3, taken from reference TRBV5-1 and TRBJ2-3): KAGVTQTPRYLIKTRGQQVTLSCSPISGHRSVSWYQQTPGQGLQFLFEYFSETQRNKGNFPGRFSGRQFSNSRSEMNVSTLELGDSALYLCASSIDGGPTDTQYFGPGTRLTVL.

This rearrangement joins TRBV15 to TRBJ1-1, with 9 bases identical to TRBD1. Germline V lookup: CDR1 LNHNV, CDR2 YYDKDF (reference sequence). The trim removed 5 bases at V and 3 bases at J, leaving 4 bases unmatched. There are 14 residues in the CDR3. CDR3 sequence reads: CATSPWDRDTEAFF. In DNA, the CDR3 is TGTGCCACCAGCCCCTGGGACAGGGACACTGAAGCTTTCTTT.

This clonotype was observed a handful of times. This chain connects TRBV12-3 or TRBV12-4 to TRBJ1-6; possibly TRBD1 for D (6 bases). V was clipped by 2 bases and J by 7 bases, with 27 bases between them. This CDR3 has 20 amino acids. The CDR3 coding sequence is TGTGCCAGCAGTTTATTGATCGGCAGGGGAGGGGGATTTAGGAATTCACCCCTCCACTTT. Protein: CASSLLIGRGGGFRNSPLHF.

The sample holds a few counts of this clonotype. V is TRBV20-1 and J is TRBJ2-7, with D possibly TRBD1 on 6 matching bases. CDR1 is DFQATT, CDR2 SNEGSKA, per germline (reference sequence). The CDR3 has 13 amino acids. V shed 0 bases and J shed 4 bases, with 10 bases lying between them. The CDR3 nucleotides read TGCAGTGCTAGAGAGAGCAGGGGTTACGAGCAGTACTTC. The encoded protein is CSARESRGYEQYF.

The rearrangement links TRBV3-1 to TRBJ2-1; 10 bases map to TRBD1. This CDR3 has 16 residues. Germline-derived CDR1 and CDR2 are LGHDT and YNNKEL (reference sequence). V lost 0 bases and J lost 2; bases outside the gene matches: 1. DNA of the CDR3: TGTGCCAGCAGCCAAGATGGGACAGGGGCCTACAATGAGCAGTTCTTC. This translates into CASSQDGTGAYNEQFF.

This sequence joins TRBV20-1 and TRBJ1-1; unclear D gene. V was cut by 5 bases and J by 0 bases, with 10 bases left in between. This CDR3 has 13 amino acids. Germline CDR1 DFQATT, CDR2 SNEGSKA (reference sequence). DNA for the CDR3: TGCAGTGCTTCCCGGGCCATGAACACTGAAGCTTTCTTT. Protein: CSASRAMNTEAFF.

The chain joins TRBV7-2 to TRBJ2-3; TRBD2 aligns across 9 bases. Germline V gene sequence: CDR1 SGHTA, CDR2 FQGNSA. V gave up 1 base and J gave up 7 bases; unmatched junction bases: 6. The CDR3 length is 15 residues. CDR3 coding DNA: TGTGCCAGCAGCTTAGAGGGGACTAGCAGGAATACGCAGTATTTT. Translating it yields CASSLEGTSRNTQYF.